Each of the 7 T cell receptor beta chains below was sequenced from the same sample in a study of blood T cell repertoires in COVID-19. Some clones are missing from TCRdb's copy, which holds only in-frame ones; the method was immunoSEQ multiplex PCR. The data hold a few hundred thousand clones, with over 75% observed a single time. The sample comprised peripheral blood. These receptor sequences come from a woman aged 70 to 79 with acute or convalescent COVID-19.

The CDR3 sequence: CASSYRDRFDEAFF. DNA for the CDR3: TGTGCCAGCAGCTATAGGGACAGATTCGATGAAGCTTTCTTT. The chain carries TRBV7-2 and TRBJ1-1, with 7 bases that match TRBD1. The CDR3 is 14 residues long. Trimming removed 4 bases from V and 7 bases from J; junction bases left unmatched: 9. The germline V gene has CDR1 SGHTA and CDR2 FQGNSA.

The CDR3 protein is CASSEWHGDTDYEQYF. The DNA of the CDR3 is TGTGCCAGCAGTGAATGGCATGGGGACACCGATTACGAGCAGTACTTC. The V gene is TRBV6-1, the J gene TRBJ2-7; D is perhaps TRBD1 (6 bases). Germline CDR1 and CDR2: MNHNS and SASEGT. V was cut by 2 bases and J by 4 bases, with 18 bases left in between. This CDR3 contains 16 residues.

The V and J genes are TRBV6-5 and TRBJ1-2, with D perhaps matching TRBD1 (5 bases). CDR1 is MNHEY, CDR2 SVGAGI, per germline. The CDR3 has 15 amino acids. The ends were cut back, 2 bases at V and 0 bases at J, with 10 bases in the middle. The CDR3 loop reads CASSYAGRPNYGYTF. In DNA, the CDR3 is TGTGCCAGCAGTTACGCGGGGCGCCCTAACTATGGCTACACCTTC.

V and J are TRBV6-4 and TRBJ2-3; 8 bases fit TRBD2. Trimming took 2 bases from V and 2 from J; bases not matched to a gene: 3. Germline CDR1 MRHNA, CDR2 SNTAGT. This CDR3 spans 15 amino acids. The CDR3 sequence: CASSDGGGPTDTQYF. CDR3 nucleotide sequence: TGTGCCAGCAGTGACGGCGGGGGGCCCACAGATACGCAGTATTTT.

This chain connects TRBV19 to TRBJ1-1; 10 bases are a match to TRBD1. CDR1 and CDR2 (germline): LNHDA, SQIVND (reference sequence). CDR3 length: 15 residues. The V segment lost 4 bases and the J segment 4 bases; nucleotides outside the gene matches: 6. The DNA for the CDR3 is TGTGCCAGTAGTAGGGTCGGACAGGGGGGCACTGAAGCTTTCTTT. Its protein product is CASSRVGQGGTEAFF.

This clone was detected once. The chain links TRBV18 to TRBJ2-1, with TRBD2 matching over 10 bases. The V gene's germline CDR1 is KGHSH and CDR2 LQKENI. J gave up 8 bases and V 2 bases, and 12 bases lay outside the gene matches. The CDR3 covers 17 residues. CDR3 nucleotides: TGTGCCAGCTCACCATTTCTCCCTAGCGGGGGTGGGGATGAGCAGTTCTTC. Its protein is CASSPFLPSGGGDEQFF. Full variable domain (outside the CDR3, taken from reference TRBV18 and TRBJ2-1): NAGVMQNPRHLVRRRGQEARLRCSPMKGHSHVYWYRQLPEEGLKFMVYLQKENIIDESGMPKERFSAEFPKEGPSILRIQQVVRGDSAAYFCASSPFLPSGGGDEQFFGPGTRLTVL.

The chain links TRBV11-2 to TRBJ2-3, with 8 bases matching TRBD1. Trimming removed 1 base from V and 3 bases from J; junction bases left unmatched: 6. The CDR3 contains 16 residues. From germline, CDR1 is SGHAT and CDR2 FQNNGV. For the CDR3, the DNA is TGTGCCAGCAGCTTAGTAGCAGGGGGCGGAACAGATACGCAGTATTTT. Translated: CASSLVAGGGTDTQYF.